These 20 T cell receptor beta chains were all obtained from the same sample, sequenced in a study of blood T cells in healthy people across ages. Primers used in a second PCR of about 6 to 11 cycles were a sample-barcoded 5' primer and a J-beta primer mix. TCRdb reprocessed the 5' RACE reads with MiXCR, giving one entry per CDR3 protein. The table includes over a million distinct CDR3 sequences, 40% to 50% detected once. Sequencing was performed on blood. These TCRs come from a woman between 55 and 75 years old in good health.

The CDR3 region has the DNA TGCGCCAGCAGCCTATACAGGGGGCGCGACGAGCAGTACTTC. It encodes CASSLYRGRDEQYF. The chain uses TRBV5-1 and TRBJ2-7, with TRBD1 matching over 9 bases. Trimming removed 4 bases from V and 5 bases from J; junction bases left unmatched: 7. Germline values: CDR1 SGHRS, CDR2 YFSETQ. The CDR3 runs to 14 residues. The full variable domain, with the rest looked up from reference TRBV5-1 and TRBJ2-7, is KAGVTQTPRYLIKTRGQQVTLSCSPISGHRSVSWYQQTPGQGLQFLFEYFSETQRNKGNFPGRFSGRQFSNSRSEMNVSTLELGDSALYLCASSLYRGRDEQYFGPGTRLTVT.

The chain combines TRBV21-1 with TRBJ2-7; TRBD2, the table's D call, was not compared with the DNA. TRBV21-1 is classified as a pseudogene. The CDR3 has 15 amino acids. CDR3 in DNA: TGTGCCAGCAGCAATAGGGCAAGTGGGTTGGACGAGCAGTACTTC. Its translation: CASSNRASGLDEQYF.

This clonotype was observed many times. The chain links TRBV18 to TRBJ2-7, with D perhaps matching TRBD1 (5 bases). CDR1 is KGHSH, CDR2 LQKENI, per germline. Trimming removed 2 bases from V and 2 bases from J, with 7 bases in between. The CDR3 runs to 13 residues. Written as DNA, the CDR3 is TGTGCCAGCTCACCAGGGGCACCCTACGAGCAGTACTTC. Its translation is CASSPGAPYEQYF.

The V gene is TRBV20-1, the J gene TRBJ1-1; D is unresolved. Germline-derived CDR1 and CDR2 are DFQATT and SNEGSKA (reference sequence). There are 13 residues in the CDR3. V was pared by 2 bases and J by 1 base, with 8 bases between. This chain's CDR3 is CSARRQPNTEAFF. The CDR3, as DNA: TGCAGTGCTAGAAGGCAGCCGAACACTGAAGCTTTCTTT.

This clonotype was detected a few times. The rearrangement links TRBV27 to TRBJ1-5, with D unresolved. V lost 5 bases, J lost 3 bases, and 8 bases lay in between. This CDR3 has 13 residues. Looked up from germline, CDR1 is MNHEY and CDR2 is SMNVEV (reference sequence). The chain's CDR3 is CASSVSTNQPQHF. CDR3 DNA: TGTGCCAGCAGTGTCAGTACCAATCAGCCCCAGCATTTT.

The rearrangement links TRBV20-1 to TRBJ1-2; no clear D gene. The germline gives CDR1 DFQATT, CDR2 SNEGSKA (reference sequence). Trimming shortened V by 3 bases and J by 3 bases, and 14 bases separated the two germline ends. The CDR3 is 14 residues long. Here the CDR3 DNA reads TGCAGTGCTAGTATCAGGCCAGCTGACTATGGCTACACCTTC. This encodes CSASIRPADYGYTF.

This clonotype showed up just a few times. The rearrangement uses TRBV10-3 and TRBJ2-3; a possible D gene is TRBD2 (5 bases). This CDR3 has 14 amino acids. V was clipped by 7 bases and J by 5 bases, with 16 bases between them. CDR1 ENHRY and CDR2 SYGVKD come from the germline V gene. CDR3 region: CAITARVRGDTQYF. CDR3 coding DNA: TGTGCCATCACCGCCCGGGTCCGGGGAGATACGCAGTATTTT.

This clonotype is a singleton in its sample. This rearrangement joins TRBV7-9 to TRBJ2-5; D remains unclear. With the DNA end fitting TRBJ2-7 better, the J assignment may be wrong. The germline V gene has CDR1 SEHNR and CDR2 FQNEAQ (reference sequence). This CDR3 is 14 amino acids long. The CDR3 nucleotides read TGTGCCAGCAGCGGTAGTGAATTTGCCTACGAGCAGTACTTC. Protein: CASSGSEFAYEQYF.

The chain employs TRBV27 and TRBJ1-2; D is uncertain. The CDR3 is made up of 12 amino acids. The ends were cut back, 6 bases at V and 8 bases at J, with 13 bases in the middle. Germline V lookup: CDR1 MNHEY, CDR2 SMNVEV (reference sequence). CDR3 residues: CASRRPGGGYTF. CDR3 bases: TGTGCCAGCAGGCGCCCGGGAGGAGGCTACACCTTC.

V and J are TRBV29-1 and TRBJ2-1; TRBD2 matches 10 bases. The J call may be incorrect, as the DNA end agrees better with TRBJ2-7. The length of the CDR3 is 20 residues. Looked up from germline, CDR1 is SQVTM and CDR2 is ANQGSEA. The CDR3 spells CSVEDPFGLAERSTYNEQYF. For the CDR3, the DNA is TGCAGCGTTGAAGATCCCTTTGGACTAGCGGAGCGGTCGACCTACAATGAGCAGTACTTC.

This clonotype was detected only a few times. The gene calls are TRBV10-3 and TRBJ2-1, with TRBD2 identical over 7 bases. The CDR3 has 14 amino acids. Germline V gives CDR1 ENHRY, CDR2 SYGVKD. J lost 13 bases, V lost 2 bases, and 11 bases had no gene match. Here the CDR3 reads CAISETRAGETQFF. The CDR3 nucleotides read TGTGCCATCAGTGAGACCAGGGCGGGAGAGACCCAGTTCTTC.

This clonotype has a count of ten or more. This chain connects TRBV20-1 to TRBJ2-7, with TRBD2 matching 13 bases. Trimming removed 7 bases from V and 2 bases from J; junction bases left unmatched: 11. This CDR3 contains 16 residues. Germline lookup yields CDR1 DFQATT and CDR2 SNEGSKA (reference sequence). In DNA form, the CDR3 reads TGCAGTGGTACCCCACTACTAGCGGGAGGGCCCTACGAGCAGTACTTC. As protein: CSGTPLLAGGPYEQYF.

The gene calls are TRBV20-1 and TRBJ1-6; maybe TRBD1 (5 bases). CDR1 is DFQATT and CDR2 is SNEGSKA in the germline V gene (reference sequence). This CDR3 comprises 17 residues. Trimming took off 0 bases at V and 3 bases at J, with 15 bases between the two ends. DNA of the CDR3: TGCAGTGCTAGAGATCCCCGTCGGGGGGACTATAATTCACCCCTCCACTTT. Protein sequence: CSARDPRRGDYNSPLHF.

The chain joins TRBV3-1 to TRBJ2-2, with no clear D. Germline V lookup: CDR1 LGHDT, CDR2 YNNKEL (reference sequence). The CDR3 has 15 amino acids. Trimming stripped 1 base from V and 0 bases from J, with 6 bases between. The CDR3 DNA sequence: TGTGCCAGCAGCCAAGCTAACACGAACACCGGGGAGCTGTTTTTT. Translation: CASSQANTNTGELFF.

This clonotype has only a few counts. The chain joins TRBV27 to TRBJ2-3; the match to TRBD1 covers 10 bases. The V gene end was trimmed by 0 bases and the J gene end by 0 bases; junction bases not matched to a gene: 15. Per the germline V gene, CDR1 is MNHEY and CDR2 is SMNVEV (reference sequence). The CDR3 length is 21 residues. DNA for the CDR3: TGTGCCAGCAGTTTATCGTCTTATCCGGGACAGGGGTTCTCTAGCACAGATACGCAGTATTTT. Residues: CASSLSSYPGQGFSSTDTQYF.

The chain carries TRBV20-1 and TRBJ1-2; 8 nucleotides line up with TRBD1. Unmatched junction bases numbered 7, after V lost 1 base and J lost 6 bases. The V gene's germline CDR1 is DFQATT and CDR2 SNEGSKA (reference sequence). The CDR3 has 14 amino acids. This chain's CDR3 is CSARVEDRVDGYTF. Written as DNA, the CDR3 is TGCAGTGCTAGAGTTGAGGACAGGGTGGATGGCTACACCTTC.

This clonotype was seen once. The chain couples TRBV9 to TRBJ2-1; 7 nucleotides align to TRBD1. Germline V gene sequence: CDR1 SGDLS, CDR2 YYNGEE. This CDR3 spans 15 amino acids. V lost 0 bases, J lost 4 bases, and 4 bases stayed unmatched. This CDR3 is CASSVDPGQYNEQFF. The CDR3 DNA is TGTGCCAGCAGCGTAGACCCGGGACAGTACAATGAGCAGTTCTTC. Variable domain in full (rest from reference TRBV9 and TRBJ2-1): DSGVTQTPKHLITATGQRVTLRCSPRSGDLSVYWYQQSLDQGLQFLIQYYNGEERAKGNILERFSAQQFPDLHSELNLSSLELGDSALYFCASSVDPGQYNEQFFGPGTRLTVL.

The chain carries TRBV6-1 and TRBJ1-1; TRBD1 aligns across 10 bases. There are 13 residues in the CDR3. V gave up 11 bases and J gave up 6 bases; unmatched junction bases: 9. CDR1 and CDR2 from the germline V gene are MNHNS and SASEGT. This chain's CDR3 is CAGSRDRGSEAFF. The CDR3 region has the DNA TGTGCCGGGTCGCGGGACAGGGGATCTGAAGCTTTCTTT.

This clonotype turned up a few times. The gene calls are TRBV19 and TRBJ2-4, with D possibly TRBD1 on 7 matching bases. Judging by the DNA end, TRBJ2-7 fits better; the J call may be wrong. This CDR3 has 14 residues. From germline, CDR1 is LNHDA and CDR2 SQIVND (reference sequence). CDR3 residues: CASSRQGGDYEQYF. The CDR3 nucleotides read TGTGCCAGTAGTAGACAGGGAGGTGACTACGAGCAGTACTTC.

This clonotype was counted only a few times. V gene TRBV7-9 combines with J gene TRBJ2-1; a weak D match, TRBD1 (6 bases). V lost 4 bases, J lost 6 bases, and 19 bases lay in between. CDR1 is SEHNR and CDR2 is FQNEAQ in the germline V gene (reference sequence). The CDR3 loop spans 16 amino acids. The CDR3 DNA reads TGTGCCAGCAGCTCAGCGCGAAGGGACATTGTCAATGAGCAGTTCTTC. Its protein product is CASSSARRDIVNEQFF.